The clone carrying this T cell receptor beta chain was picked up many times. Its target is not known. The sample is drawn from a study of T cells in Graves' hyperthyroidism and ophthalmopathy. Regions amplified from RNA transcripts were the TCR beta CDR3 regions. HTBI primers drove first-round RT-PCR of the TCR CDR3. TCRdb called the multiplex PCR reads again in MiXCR, with one record for every CDR3 protein. The sample yields about 98,000 distinct CDR3 sequences, roughly 40% seen once. Study-level findings and limits: Most thyroid-expanded clonotypes above 0.001 were also found in blood.

Sequencing was done on a sample of peripheral blood or thyroid tissue (not recorded which). The receptor was isolated from a woman aged 30 to 39 with Graves' hyperthyroidism.

CDR3 in amino acids: CASSYYEQYF. The CDR3 DNA sequence: TGTGCCAGCAGTTACTACGAGCAGTACTTC. This chain links TRBV6-5 with TRBJ2-7, with D unclear. The germline V and J ends were trimmed by 1 base and 5 bases, with 0 bases remaining between them. The germline V gene has CDR1 MNHEY and CDR2 SVGAGI. There are 10 residues in the CDR3.